The next 20 T cell receptor beta chains were all read from a single sample in a study of T cell responses to AZD1222 COVID-19 vaccine. Produced via immunoSEQ multiplex PCR; TCRdb's table is partial and in-frame only. The data contain roughly 150,000 clones, 70% to 90% of them singletons. Specimen: peripheral blood, collected 28 days after the second AZD1222 dose. The receptor source for this set is an adult who received the AZD1222 COVID-19 vaccine.

The chain links TRBV30 to TRBJ2-2, with 7 bases aligning to TRBD2. This CDR3 contains 16 residues. With 0 bases clipped from V and 6 bases from J, the junction kept 10 bases outside the gene matches. In germline, CDR1 is GTSNPN, CDR2 SVGIG (reference sequence). The CDR3: CAWSVSPGGRSGELFF. In nucleotides, the CDR3 is TGTGCCTGGAGTGTATCTCCGGGGGGAAGGTCCGGGGAGCTGTTTTTT.

V usage is TRBV5-1 and J usage is TRBJ2-5; TRBD2 agrees at 8 bases. Germline loops: CDR1 SGHRS, CDR2 YFSETQ. The CDR3 is 18 residues long. J was trimmed by 9 bases and V by 3 bases; bases with no gene match: 22. Here the CDR3 reads CASSSRTAERGTPRAQYF. The CDR3 coding sequence is TGCGCCAGCAGCTCGCGAACGGCCGAGCGGGGGACCCCTCGGGCCCAGTACTTC.

The chain recombines TRBV19 with TRBJ2-7; 11 bases line up with TRBD1. The junction had 11 bases not matched to a gene; V was cut back by 10 bases and J by 6 bases. Per germline, CDR1 LNHDA and CDR2 SQIVND (reference sequence). This CDR3 is built from 14 residues. The DNA for the CDR3 is TGTGCCACCGAATCCGGGACAGGGGGTCGCGAGCAGTACTTC. This codes for CATESGTGGREQYF. The full variable domain, with the rest looked up from reference TRBV19 and TRBJ2-7, is DGGITQSPKYLFRKEGQNVTLSCEQNLNHDAMYWYRQDPGQGLRLIYYSQIVNDFQKGDIAEGYSVSREKKESFPLTVTSAQKNPTAFYLCATESGTGGREQYFGPGTRLTVT.

This sequence joins TRBV2 and TRBJ1-1; TRBD1 is a possible D gene (5 bases). The V and J ends lost 3 bases and 1 base respectively, with 9 bases between them. The CDR3 extends over 14 amino acids. Germline assignment: CDR1 SNHLY and CDR2 FYNNEI. CDR3: CASSEGRRNTEAFF. The CDR3 nucleotides read TGTGCCAGCAGTGAGGGACGGAGGAACACTGAAGCTTTCTTT.

CDR3 sequence reads: CASSADRGVGTEAFF. The CDR3 nucleotides are TGTGCCAGCAGCGCGGACAGGGGGGTTGGCACTGAAGCTTTCTTT. The chain combines TRBV7-2 with TRBJ1-1, with 10 bases lining up with TRBD1. Trimming at V came to 5 bases and at J to 4 bases, leaving 7 bases not matched to a gene. This CDR3 has 15 residues. Germline V gene data show CDR1 as SGHTA and CDR2 as FQGNSA.

This rearrangement joins TRBV2 to TRBJ2-2; the D gene is possibly TRBD1 (5 bases). V was cut by 4 bases and J by 0 bases, with 9 bases left in between. This CDR3 comprises 15 residues. Germline V gene data show CDR1 as SNHLY and CDR2 as FYNNEI. In nucleotides, the CDR3 is TGTGCCAGCAGTGTGACAGCCTCGAACACCGGGGAGCTGTTTTTT. This encodes CASSVTASNTGELFF.

The rearrangement joins TRBV4-1 to TRBJ1-6, with TRBD1 matching 7 bases. V shed 3 bases and J 1 base; nucleotides not matched to a gene: 6. The CDR3 consists of 17 residues. Germline V gene lookup returns CDR1 MGHRA and CDR2 YSYEKL. The CDR3 bases are TGCGCCAGCAGCCAGTCAGGGGGGAGATCCTATAATTCACCCCTCCACTTT. Amino acid sequence: CASSQSGGRSYNSPLHF.

This chain uses TRBV5-1 with TRBJ1-1; D is unclear. V was trimmed by 0 bases and J by 4 bases, leaving 4 bases between them. The CDR3 contains 12 residues. Per the germline V gene, CDR1 is SGHRS and CDR2 is YFSETQ. This CDR3 reads CASSLVATEAFF. The CDR3 DNA is TGCGCCAGCAGCTTGGTGGCCACTGAAGCTTTCTTT.

This chain uses TRBV7-7 with TRBJ2-7, with TRBD2 as a possible D gene (5 bases). The CDR3 is made up of 14 amino acids. V lost 5 bases to trimming and J lost 5 bases, with 16 bases between them. Germline CDR1 and CDR2: SSHAT and FNYEAQ (reference sequence). The CDR3 is CASSESGNFDEQYF. CDR3 nucleotide sequence: TGTGCCAGCAGCGAGTCCGGGAATTTCGACGAGCAGTACTTC.

The chain has TRBV12-5 and TRBJ2-7, with 8 bases aligning to TRBD2. Germline CDR1 LGHNT, CDR2 FRNRAP. The trim removed 0 bases at V and 0 bases at J, leaving 7 bases unmatched. CDR3 length: 17 amino acids. The CDR3 coding sequence is TGTGCTAGTGGTTTGGTGGTGTTAGCGGGGAACTCCTACGAGCAGTACTTC. Residues: CASGLVVLAGNSYEQYF.

The chain uses TRBV15 and TRBJ1-5; D gene uncertain. Trimming cost V 0 bases and J 6 bases, with 15 bases left between them. CDR1 is LNHNV and CDR2 is YYDKDF in the germline V gene (reference sequence). The CDR3 totals 16 residues. The DNA for the CDR3 is TGTGCCACCAGCAGAGATGTGGGAGGCGGATCTCAGCCCCAGCATTTT. It yields the protein CATSRDVGGGSQPQHF.

This clone has a handful of counts. This CDR3 is also generated by other DNA sequences in the sample. V and J are TRBV15 and TRBJ1-2; the D gene is possibly TRBD1 (5 bases). CDR1 is LNHNV, CDR2 YYDKDF, per germline (reference sequence). Between the trimmed V and J ends, which lost 3 bases and 4 bases, there was a span of 9 bases. The length of the CDR3 is 13 residues. CDR3 bases: TGTGCCACCAGCAGTGGGGGTGGCTATGGCTACACCTTC. This translates into CATSSGGGYGYTF. Using reference TRBV15 and TRBJ1-2 for the parts outside the CDR3, the full variable domain is DAMVIQNPRYQVTQFGKPVTLSCSQTLNHNVMYWYQQKSSQAPKLLFHYYDKDFNNEADTPDNFQSRRPNTSFCFLDIRSPGLGDTAMYLCATSSGGGYGYTFGSGTRLTVV.

V gene TRBV7-9 combines with J gene TRBJ1-2, with D maybe TRBD1 (5 bases). This CDR3 has 13 amino acids. CDR1 is SEHNR, CDR2 FQNEAQ, per germline (reference sequence). V lost 5 bases, J lost 8 bases, and 15 bases lay in between. The CDR3 DNA follows: TGTGCCAGCAGCGCCAGGGAGTCCTTGGGCTACACCTTC. Its translation: CASSARESLGYTF.

CDR3 region: CATTDRGYLEQYF. DNA for the CDR3: TGTGCCACCACCGACAGGGGGTATCTCGAGCAGTACTTC. The chain recombines TRBV24-1 with TRBJ2-7; the match to TRBD1 covers 9 bases. This CDR3 region has 13 residues. The germline gives CDR1 KGHDR, CDR2 SFDVKD. J gave up 6 bases and V 8 bases, and 7 bases lay outside the gene matches.

This clone showed up just once. In nucleotides, the CDR3 is TGTGCCAGCAGCTTCACTAGTACCACAGATACGCAGTATTTT. Protein: CASSFTSTTDTQYF. The chain has TRBV11-2 and TRBJ2-3; possibly TRBD2 for D (5 bases). Germline CDR1 reads SGHAT; CDR2 reads FQNNGV. V gave up 3 bases and J gave up 2 bases, with 9 bases separating them. The CDR3 covers 14 residues. The full variable domain, with the rest looked up from reference TRBV11-2 and TRBJ2-3, is EAGVAQSPRYKIIEKRQSVAFWCNPISGHATLYWYQQILGQGPKLLIQFQNNGVVDDSQLPKDRFSAERLKGVDSTLKIQPAKLEDSAVYLCASSFTSTTDTQYFGPGTRLTVL.

V usage is TRBV19 and J usage is TRBJ2-7, with D perhaps TRBD1 (5 bases). CDR3 length: 14 amino acids. Trimming stripped 3 bases from V and 0 bases from J, with 9 bases between. CDR1 is LNHDA, CDR2 SQIVND, per germline (reference sequence). The CDR3 reads CASSIGHLSYEQYF. The CDR3 DNA reads as TGTGCCAGTAGTATTGGACATCTCTCCTACGAGCAGTACTTC.

The V gene is TRBV7-6, the J gene TRBJ1-1; D might be TRBD1 (6 bases). Between the trimmed V and J ends, which lost 1 base and 7 bases, there was a span of 13 bases. The CDR3 has 14 amino acids. Germline lookup yields CDR1 SGHVS and CDR2 FNYEAQ. CDR3 region: CASSLVQGTLEAFF. In DNA form, the CDR3 reads TGTGCCAGCAGCTTAGTACAGGGCACCCTTGAAGCTTTCTTT.

The V gene is TRBV29-1, the J gene TRBJ1-2; D remains unclear. Per germline, CDR1 SQVTM and CDR2 ANQGSEA. Trimming took off 3 bases at V and 0 bases at J, with 8 bases between the two ends. The CDR3 has 13 amino acids. Written as DNA, the CDR3 is TGCAGCGTTGATCCGGGTACTAACTATGGCTACACCTTC. The encoded protein is CSVDPGTNYGYTF.

This rearrangement joins TRBV6-6 to TRBJ1-1; D ambiguous. Germline V gene sequence: CDR1 MNHNY, CDR2 SVGAGI (reference sequence). This CDR3 is built from 13 residues. Trimming took 4 bases from V and 0 from J, leaving 6 bases between them. The CDR3 sequence: CASSWVVNTEAFF. CDR3 bases: TGTGCCAGCAGTTGGGTGGTGAACACTGAAGCTTTCTTT.

The genes are TRBV7-9 and TRBJ2-1; D remains unclear. Trimming removed 5 bases at V and 5 bases at J, with 4 bases between. Germline loops: CDR1 SEHNR, CDR2 FQNEAQ (reference sequence). The CDR3 totals 11 residues. In DNA form, the CDR3 reads TGTGCCAGCAGCCTCCACAATGAGCAGTTCTTC. As protein: CASSLHNEQFF.